This T cell receptor beta chain appears in the sequencing data of a study of beta chain features in type 1 diabetes (dated by TCRdb to the late 2010s). The study in broad terms: Mean age, gender distribution, total cell number and subset yield were not different between patients and healthy donors. In the study, recently diagnosed type 1 diabetes patients and matched healthy donors were compared on the TCRB repertoires of their sorted circulating CD4+ T cell subsets. Whereas all 28 donors provided naive and central memory subsets, regulatory and stem cell-like memory subsets were isolated from just 8 patients and about eight healthy donors. A total of just under 110,000,000 sorted cells were examined across all samples, and RNA yield correlated strongly with the number of cells per subset. Study-wide findings and limitations: Because cDNA was sequenced instead of genomic DNA, highly expressing activated cells could be over-represented, though the groups showed no difference in activation or CD3 levels. Because small numbers of individuals were included in the HLA sub-analyses, any influence of HLA type on TCRB rearrangement was left unresolved. Shorter templates might have been favored by PCR, but patient and control samples were amplified and corrected together, so both groups would have been affected equally by any skew. At VDJ recombination sites, patients with type 1 diabetes made fewer insertions and deleted more nucleotides, a pattern implying thymic rearrangement abnormalities. A moderate but significant shortening of TCRB CDR3 length was observed in type 1 diabetes patients in all four CD4+ subsets. The naive, central memory and regulatory TCRB repertoires appeared to resemble one another more closely among patients than among healthy donors.

As to this clone: This clone's antigen is unknown. No base quality values were provided; no much bigger clone lies one nucleotide off.

Germline trimming amounts to 0 bases on V and 5 bases on J, with 6 as the count of junction bases outside the gene matches. CDR1 and CDR2 were assigned from the germline V gene as SQVTM and ANQGSEA. Including cysteine and phenylalanine, the CDR3 has 14 amino acids. The sequence is cut down to CDR3 DNA, 42 bases in frame from base 1. All of the isolated RNA was reverse transcribed with the High Capacity cDNA Reverse Transcription Kit, so expressed TCRB transcripts were sequenced. Deep immunoSEQ sequencing was performed on naive, central memory and regulatory T cell samples, with an average of approximately 3.9 million total reads per sample. After sorted cells were lysed in RLT buffer, RNA was extracted with DNase-treated RNeasy Micro or Mini kits, with the choice depending on cell number. Each cell subset was processed on its own to prevent cross-contamination, while patient and healthy donor samples were processed together. TCRB sequences were amplified from cDNA with the immunoSEQ multiplex PCR, producing 87-bp fragments spanning the CDR3 region. Amplicons were sequenced on the Illumina HiSeq platform. In the authors' own workflow: Synthetic template baselines were used to correct PCR bias computationally, reads within Hamming distance 2 were collapsed together, and singletons that could not be merged were discarded. By aligning reads against IMGT, V, D and J genes, CDR3 length, and insertions or deletions at six rearrangement sites were assigned. Within each subset, clonotype counts were normalized to sorted cell number, after which true diversity and Gini coefficients were computed with the tcR R package. The overlap coefficient, calculated on TCRB nucleotide sequences, was used to quantify repertoire sharing. TCRdb retrieved this table from immuneACCESS and kept in-frame rearrangements only. Not all clones are present; in checked studies, unresolved V genes account for under half, and no reason is known for the remainder. The D gene and trimming were derived from the DNA, and the V and J assignments and clone size from that table. For this sample the table gives some 250,000 clones, of which less than 35% were detected only once. The ten largest clones capture roughly 4% of the sample.

Each donor gave one peripheral blood draw, averaging roughly 100 mL, which was collected into heparinised tubes. Using a panel that included CD45RO, CCR7, CD25, CD127, CD95 and CD27, naive, central memory, regulatory and stem cell-like memory CD4+ T cells were sorted on a BD FACSAria II. Every sorted population had a purity above 95%. Right away, PBMCs were isolated by Lymphoprep density gradient centrifugation and were stained directly, with no culture step. So that batch effects would be minimized, each experiment stained and sorted samples in pairs, pairing one healthy donor with one patient. This clonotype was sampled from a man aged 30-40 years in good health. The chain joins TRBV29-1 to TRBJ1-2; 7 bases in between match TRBD1. The sample comprised central memory CD4+ T cells from blood. The CDR3 protein: CSVEDRGRGYGYTF. The sequenced DNA: TGCAGCGTTGAAGACAGGGGCAGGGGGTATGGCTACACCTTC.